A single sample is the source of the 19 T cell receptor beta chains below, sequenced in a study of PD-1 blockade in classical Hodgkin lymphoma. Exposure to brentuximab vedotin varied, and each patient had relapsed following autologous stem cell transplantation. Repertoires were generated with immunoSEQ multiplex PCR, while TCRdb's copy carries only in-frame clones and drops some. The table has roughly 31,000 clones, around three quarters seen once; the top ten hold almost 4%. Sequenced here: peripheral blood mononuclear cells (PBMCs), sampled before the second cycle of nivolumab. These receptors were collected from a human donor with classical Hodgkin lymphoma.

The CDR3 loop reads CASSLGGGGEAFF. CDR3 nucleotides: TGTGCCAGCAGCTTAGGCGGGGGCGGTGAAGCTTTCTTT. The rearrangement uses TRBV7-2 and TRBJ1-1, with D maybe TRBD1 (6 bases). CDR1 is SGHTA and CDR2 is FQGNSA in the germline V gene. The V gene lost 1 base and the J gene lost 7 bases, with 10 bases spanning the gap. The CDR3 has 13 residues.

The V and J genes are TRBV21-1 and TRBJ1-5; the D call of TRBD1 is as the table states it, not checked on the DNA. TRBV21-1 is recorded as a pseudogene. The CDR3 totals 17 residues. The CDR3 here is CASSKLTPDSSNQPQHF. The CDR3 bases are TGTGCCAGCAGCAAACTTACACCAGACAGTAGCAATCAGCCCCAGCATTTT.

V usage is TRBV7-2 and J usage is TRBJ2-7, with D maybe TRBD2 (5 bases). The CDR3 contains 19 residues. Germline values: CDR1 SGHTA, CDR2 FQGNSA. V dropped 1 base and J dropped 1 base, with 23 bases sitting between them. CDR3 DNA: TGTGCCAGCAGCTTAGTTTCGGCGGGCCGACCCTTACTTTCCTACGAGCAGTACTTC. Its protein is CASSLVSAGRPLLSYEQYF.

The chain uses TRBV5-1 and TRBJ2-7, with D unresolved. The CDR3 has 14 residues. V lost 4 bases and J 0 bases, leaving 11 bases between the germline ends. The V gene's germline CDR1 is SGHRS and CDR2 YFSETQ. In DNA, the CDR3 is TGCGCCAGCAGCCAGAACGGTAACTCCTACGAGCAGTACTTC. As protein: CASSQNGNSYEQYF.

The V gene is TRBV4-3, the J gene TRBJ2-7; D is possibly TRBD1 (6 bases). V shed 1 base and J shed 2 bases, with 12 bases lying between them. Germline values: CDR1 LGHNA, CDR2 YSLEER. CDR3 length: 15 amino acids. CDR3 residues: CASSQGAGAAYEQYF. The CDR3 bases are TGCGCCAGCAGCCAAGGGGCAGGGGCGGCCTACGAGCAGTACTTC.

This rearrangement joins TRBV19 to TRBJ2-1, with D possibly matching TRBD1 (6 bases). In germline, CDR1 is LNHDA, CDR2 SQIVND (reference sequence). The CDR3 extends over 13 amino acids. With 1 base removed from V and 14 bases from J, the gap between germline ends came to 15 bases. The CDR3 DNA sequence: TGTGCCAGTAGTATAGTAGGGGGTGGCGGAGAGTTCTTC. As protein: CASSIVGGGGEFF.

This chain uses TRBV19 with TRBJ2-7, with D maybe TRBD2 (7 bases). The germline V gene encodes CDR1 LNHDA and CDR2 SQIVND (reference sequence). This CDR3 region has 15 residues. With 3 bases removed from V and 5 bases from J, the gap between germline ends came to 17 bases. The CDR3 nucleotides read TGTGCCAGTAGTATGAGGGGGAGGGCCGGTGACGAGCAGTACTTC. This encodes CASSMRGRAGDEQYF.

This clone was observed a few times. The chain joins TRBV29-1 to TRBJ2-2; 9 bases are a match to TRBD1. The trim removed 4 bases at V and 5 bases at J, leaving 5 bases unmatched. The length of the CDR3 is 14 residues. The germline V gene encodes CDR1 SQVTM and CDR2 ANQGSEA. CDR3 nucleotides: TGCAGCGTTGGATTGACAGGGGGAACCGGGGAGCTGTTTTTT. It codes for CSVGLTGGTGELFF.

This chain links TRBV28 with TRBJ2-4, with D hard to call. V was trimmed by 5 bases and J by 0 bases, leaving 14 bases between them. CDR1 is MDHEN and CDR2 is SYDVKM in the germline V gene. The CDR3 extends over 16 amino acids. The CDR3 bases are TGTGCCAGCAGTGCACCCCCGGTGCTAGCCAAAAACATTCAGTACTTC. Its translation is CASSAPPVLAKNIQYF.

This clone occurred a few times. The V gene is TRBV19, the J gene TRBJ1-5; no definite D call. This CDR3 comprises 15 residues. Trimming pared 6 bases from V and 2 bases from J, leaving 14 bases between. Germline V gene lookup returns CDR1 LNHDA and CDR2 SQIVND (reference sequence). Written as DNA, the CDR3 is TGTGCCAGTAGCGCGATCCACGGGGGCAATCAGCCCCAGCATTTT. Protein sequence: CASSAIHGGNQPQHF.

CDR3 loop: CASSPRASTEAFF. The CDR3 coding sequence is TGTGCCAGCTCACCAAGGGCTAGCACTGAAGCTTTCTTT. J is TRBJ1-1 and V is TRBV18; D unresolved. Germline CDR1 and CDR2: KGHSH and LQKENI. V was shortened by 2 bases and J by 4 bases, with 8 bases between the two germline ends. This CDR3 region has 13 residues.

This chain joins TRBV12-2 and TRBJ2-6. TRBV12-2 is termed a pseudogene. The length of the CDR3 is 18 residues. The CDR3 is CASRPELSTQSRANVLTF. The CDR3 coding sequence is TGTGCAAGTCGCCCTGAACTCTCCACACAAAGTCGGGCCAACGTCCTGACTTTC.

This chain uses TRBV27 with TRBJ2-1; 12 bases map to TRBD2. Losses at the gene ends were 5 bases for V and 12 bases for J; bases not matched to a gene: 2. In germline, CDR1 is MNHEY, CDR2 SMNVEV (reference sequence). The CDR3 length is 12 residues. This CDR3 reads CASSPSGRGQFF. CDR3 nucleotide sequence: TGTGCCAGCAGTCCTAGCGGGAGGGGGCAGTTCTTC.

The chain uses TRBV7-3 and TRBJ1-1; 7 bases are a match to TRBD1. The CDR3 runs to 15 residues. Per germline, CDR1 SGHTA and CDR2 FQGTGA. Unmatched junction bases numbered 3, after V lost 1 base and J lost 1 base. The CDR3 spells CASSLRRQGNTEAFF. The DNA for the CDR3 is TGTGCCAGCAGCTTAAGGAGACAGGGGAACACTGAAGCTTTCTTT.

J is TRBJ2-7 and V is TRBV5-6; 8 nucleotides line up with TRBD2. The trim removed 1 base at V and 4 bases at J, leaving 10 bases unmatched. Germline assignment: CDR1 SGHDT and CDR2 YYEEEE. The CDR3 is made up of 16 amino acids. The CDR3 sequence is CASSLSASGRFYEQYF. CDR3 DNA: TGTGCCAGCAGCTTGTCGGCTAGCGGGCGGTTTTACGAGCAGTACTTC. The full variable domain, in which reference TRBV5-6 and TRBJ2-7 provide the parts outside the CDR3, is DAGVTQSPTHLIKTRGQQVTLRCSPKSGHDTVSWYQQALGQGPQFIFQYYEEEERQRGNFPDRFSGHQFPNYSSELNVNALLLGDSALYLCASSLSASGRFYEQYFGPGTRLTVT.

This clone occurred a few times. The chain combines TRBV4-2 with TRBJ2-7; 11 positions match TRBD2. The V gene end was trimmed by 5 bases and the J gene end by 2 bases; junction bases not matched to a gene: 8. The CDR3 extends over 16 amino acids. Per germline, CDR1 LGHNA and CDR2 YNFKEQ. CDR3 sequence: CASSFRLAGHTYEQYF. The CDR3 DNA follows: TGTGCCAGCAGCTTTCGACTAGCGGGGCACACCTACGAGCAGTACTTC.

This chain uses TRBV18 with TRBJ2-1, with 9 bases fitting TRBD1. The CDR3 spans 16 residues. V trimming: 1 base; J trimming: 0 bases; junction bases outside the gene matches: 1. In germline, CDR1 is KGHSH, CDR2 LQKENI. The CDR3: CASSPRQGVSYNEQFF. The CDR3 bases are TGTGCCAGCTCACCACGACAGGGGGTCTCCTACAATGAGCAGTTCTTC.

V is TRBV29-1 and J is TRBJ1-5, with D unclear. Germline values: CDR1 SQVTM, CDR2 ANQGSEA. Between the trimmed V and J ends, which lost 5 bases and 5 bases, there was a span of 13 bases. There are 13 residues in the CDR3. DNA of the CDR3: TGCAGCGTTAGGCACGGATCGGATCAGCCCCAGCATTTT. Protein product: CSVRHGSDQPQHF.

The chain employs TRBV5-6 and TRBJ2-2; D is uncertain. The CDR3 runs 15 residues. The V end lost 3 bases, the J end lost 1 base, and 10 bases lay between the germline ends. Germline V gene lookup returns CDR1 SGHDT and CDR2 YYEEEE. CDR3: CASSWVNRNTGELFF. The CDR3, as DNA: TGTGCCAGCAGCTGGGTAAACAGGAACACCGGGGAGCTGTTTTTT.